In this sample, the clone carrying this T cell receptor (beta chain) turned up a few times. Antigen specificity is unknown. These data come from a study of T cell repertoires in cytomegalovirus infection. Study-wide background: Use of recently identified HLA-C-restricted and well-studied HLA-B-restricted CMV epitopes was part of the study. Shared public TCR beta signatures pointed to both CMV infection and a matching HLA type.

From germline, CDR1 is ENHRY and CDR2 SYGVKD. The CDR3 contains 14 residues. V was cut by 4 bases and J by 1 base, with 10 bases left in between. TCRdb re-derived calls from the reads in MiXCR, one entry per CDR3 protein. Among about half a million distinct CDR3 sequences listed, 25% to 35% were seen once. Study conclusions and caveats: Of the TCR beta families, the public ones yielded a cumulative frequency that identified carriers of CMV plus the relevant HLA.

The receptor was isolated from a human donor in good health (CMV status not recorded). Some clones in this sample may be carry-over from other donors' samples. The genes are TRBV10-3 and TRBJ1-2; perhaps TRBD1 as D (6 bases). Sequenced material: cultured PBMCs, taken from culture after CMV antigen stimulation. The CDR3 sequence is CAISVSGVNYGYTF. CDR3 coding DNA: TGTGCCATCAGTGTATCAGGGGTTAACTATGGCTACACCTTC.